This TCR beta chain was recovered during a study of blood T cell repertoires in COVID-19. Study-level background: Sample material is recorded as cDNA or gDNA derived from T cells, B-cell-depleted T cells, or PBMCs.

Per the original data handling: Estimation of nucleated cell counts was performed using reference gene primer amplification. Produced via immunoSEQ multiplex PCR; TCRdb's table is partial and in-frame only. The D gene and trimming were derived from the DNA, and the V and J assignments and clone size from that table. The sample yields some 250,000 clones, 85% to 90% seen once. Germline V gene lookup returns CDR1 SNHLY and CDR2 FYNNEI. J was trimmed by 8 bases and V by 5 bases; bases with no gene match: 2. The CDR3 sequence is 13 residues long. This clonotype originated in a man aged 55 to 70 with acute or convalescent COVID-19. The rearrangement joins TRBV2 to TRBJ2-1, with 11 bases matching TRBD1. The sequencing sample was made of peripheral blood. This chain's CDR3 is CASSRDRGDEQFF. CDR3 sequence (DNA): TGTGCCAGCAGTAGGGACAGGGGGGATGAGCAGTTCTTC. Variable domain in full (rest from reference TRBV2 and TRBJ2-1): EPEVTQTPSHQVTQMGQEVILRCVPISNHLYFYWYRQILGQKVEFLVSFYNNEISEKSEIFDDQFSVERPDGSNFTLKIRSTKLEDSAMYFCASSRDRGDEQFFGPGTRLTVL.